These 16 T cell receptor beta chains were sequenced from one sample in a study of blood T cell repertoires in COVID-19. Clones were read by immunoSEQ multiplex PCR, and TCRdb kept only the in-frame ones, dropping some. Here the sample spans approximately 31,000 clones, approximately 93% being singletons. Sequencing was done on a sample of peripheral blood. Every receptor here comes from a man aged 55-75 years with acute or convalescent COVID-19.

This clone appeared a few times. The CDR3 loop is CAGIRGQGAMGYTF. CDR3 coding DNA: TGTGCCGGCATTCGGGGTCAGGGGGCGATGGGCTACACCTTC. V and J are TRBV30 and TRBJ1-2; 8 bases match TRBD1. The germline V gene has CDR1 GTSNPN and CDR2 SVGIG (reference sequence). The trim removed 8 bases at V and 8 bases at J, leaving 16 bases unmatched. This CDR3 is built from 14 residues.

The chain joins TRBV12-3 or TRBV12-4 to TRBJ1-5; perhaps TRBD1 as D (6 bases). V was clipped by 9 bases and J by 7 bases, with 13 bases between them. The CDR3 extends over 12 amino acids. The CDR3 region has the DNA TGTGCCAGTTCACAGGGTTACCAGCCCCAGCATTTT. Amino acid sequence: CASSQGYQPQHF.

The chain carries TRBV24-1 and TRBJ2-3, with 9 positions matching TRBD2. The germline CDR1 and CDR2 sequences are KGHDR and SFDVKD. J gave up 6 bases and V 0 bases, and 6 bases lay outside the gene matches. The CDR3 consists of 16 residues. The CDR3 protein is CATSDLSLAGRDTQYF. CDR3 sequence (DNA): TGTGCCACCAGTGATTTGAGTCTAGCGGGACGTGATACGCAGTATTTT.

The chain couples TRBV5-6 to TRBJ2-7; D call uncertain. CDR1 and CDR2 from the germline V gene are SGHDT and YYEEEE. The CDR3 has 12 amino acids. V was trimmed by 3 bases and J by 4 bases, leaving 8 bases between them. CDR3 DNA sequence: TGTGCCAGCAGCTCCGGTCCTTACGAGCAGTACGTC. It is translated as CASSSGPYEQYV.

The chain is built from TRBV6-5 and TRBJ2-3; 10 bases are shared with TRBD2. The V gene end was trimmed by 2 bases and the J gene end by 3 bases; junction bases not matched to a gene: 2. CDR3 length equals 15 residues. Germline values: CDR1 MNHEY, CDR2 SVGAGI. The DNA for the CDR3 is TGTGCCAGCAGTTACGGACTAGCGGATACAGATACGCAGTATTTT. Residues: CASSYGLADTDTQYF.

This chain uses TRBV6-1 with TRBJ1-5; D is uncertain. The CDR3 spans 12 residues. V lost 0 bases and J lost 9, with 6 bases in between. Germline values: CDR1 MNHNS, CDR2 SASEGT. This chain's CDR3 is CASSEALSPQHF. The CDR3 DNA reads TGTGCCAGCAGTGAAGCCCTATCGCCCCAGCATTTT.

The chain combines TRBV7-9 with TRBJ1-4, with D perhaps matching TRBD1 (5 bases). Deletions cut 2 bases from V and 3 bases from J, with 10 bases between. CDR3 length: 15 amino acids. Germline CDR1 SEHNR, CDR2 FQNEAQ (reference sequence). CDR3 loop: CASSLTGHSNEKLFF. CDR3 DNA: TGTGCCAGCAGCTTAACAGGACACTCTAATGAAAAACTGTTTTTT. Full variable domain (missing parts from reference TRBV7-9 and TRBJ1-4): DTGVSQNPRHKITKRGQNVTFRCDPISEHNRLYWYRQTLGQGPEFLTYFQNEAQLEKSRLLSDRFSAERPKGSFSTLEIQRTEQGDSAMYLCASSLTGHSNEKLFFGSGTQLSVL.

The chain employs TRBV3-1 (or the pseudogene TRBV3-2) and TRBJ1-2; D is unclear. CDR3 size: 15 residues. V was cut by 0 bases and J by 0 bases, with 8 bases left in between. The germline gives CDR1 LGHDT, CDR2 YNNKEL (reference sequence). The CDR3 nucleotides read TGTGCCAGCAGCCAAGATGGGCGTTCTAACTATGGCTACACCTTC. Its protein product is CASSQDGRSNYGYTF.

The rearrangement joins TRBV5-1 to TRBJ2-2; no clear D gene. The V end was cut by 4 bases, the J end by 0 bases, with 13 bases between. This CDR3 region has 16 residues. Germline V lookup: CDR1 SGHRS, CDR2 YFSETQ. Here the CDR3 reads CASSLHTYANTGELFF. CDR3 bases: TGCGCCAGCAGCCTTCACACGTACGCGAACACCGGGGAGCTGTTTTTT.

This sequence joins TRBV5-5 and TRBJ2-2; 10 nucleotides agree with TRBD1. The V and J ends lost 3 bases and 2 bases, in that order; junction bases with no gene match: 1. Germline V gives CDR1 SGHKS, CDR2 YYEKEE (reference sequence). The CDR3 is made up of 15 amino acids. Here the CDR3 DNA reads TGTGCCAGCAGCTGGACAGGGGGTAACACCGGGGAGCTGTTTTTT. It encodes CASSWTGGNTGELFF. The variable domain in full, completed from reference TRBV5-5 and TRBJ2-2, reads DAGVTQSPTHLIKTRGQQVTLRCSPISGHKSVSWYQQVLGQGPQFIFQYYEKEERGRGNFPDRFSARQFPNYSSELNVNALLLGDSALYLCASSWTGGNTGELFFGEGSRLTVL.

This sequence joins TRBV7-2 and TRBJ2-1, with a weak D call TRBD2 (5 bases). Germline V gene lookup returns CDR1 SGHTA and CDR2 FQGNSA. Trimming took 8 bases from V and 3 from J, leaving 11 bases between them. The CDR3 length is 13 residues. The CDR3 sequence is CASGPRGYNEQFF. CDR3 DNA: TGTGCCAGCGGGCCCCGGGGCTACAATGAGCAGTTCTTC.

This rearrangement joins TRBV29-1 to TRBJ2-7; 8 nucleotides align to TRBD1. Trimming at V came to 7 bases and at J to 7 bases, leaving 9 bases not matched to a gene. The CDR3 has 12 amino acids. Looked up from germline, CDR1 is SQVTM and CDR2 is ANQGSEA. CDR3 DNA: TGCAGCGCCGGGACAGGCGTTTTTGAGCAGTACTTC. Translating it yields CSAGTGVFEQYF.

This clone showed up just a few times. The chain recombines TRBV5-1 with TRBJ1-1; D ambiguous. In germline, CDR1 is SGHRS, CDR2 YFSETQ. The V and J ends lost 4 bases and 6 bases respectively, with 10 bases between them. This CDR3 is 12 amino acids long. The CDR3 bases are TGCGCCAGCAGCGGAGGGTTGTCTGAAGCTTTCTTT. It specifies CASSGGLSEAFF.

The CDR3 region is CASDPQGGGETQYF. CDR3 DNA sequence: TGCGCCAGCGATCCACAGGGGGGAGGTGAGACCCAGTACTTC. The rearrangement uses TRBV5-1 and TRBJ2-5, with 8 bases matching TRBD1. The CDR3 contains 14 residues. Trimming removed 7 bases from V and 5 bases from J; junction bases left unmatched: 10. CDR1 is SGHRS, CDR2 YFSETQ, per germline.

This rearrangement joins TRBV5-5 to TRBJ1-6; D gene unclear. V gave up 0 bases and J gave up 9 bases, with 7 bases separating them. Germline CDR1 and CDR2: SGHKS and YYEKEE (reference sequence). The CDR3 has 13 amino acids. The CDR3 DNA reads TGTGCCAGCAGCTTGGCTACGGGTTCACCCCTCCACTTT. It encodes CASSLATGSPLHF.

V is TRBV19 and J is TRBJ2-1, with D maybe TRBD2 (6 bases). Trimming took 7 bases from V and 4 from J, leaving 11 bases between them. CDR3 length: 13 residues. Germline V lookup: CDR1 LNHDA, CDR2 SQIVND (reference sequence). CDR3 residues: CASIGREYNEQFF. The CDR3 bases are TGTGCCAGTATAGGACGGGAGTACAATGAGCAGTTCTTC.